Listed below are T cell receptor beta chains from one sample, sequenced in a study of T cell responses to AZD1222 COVID-19 vaccine. Data came from immunoSEQ multiplex PCR; TCRdb stores just in-frame clones and leaves some out. In the table there are about 140,000 clones, 75% to 95% of which are singletons. Material: peripheral blood, obtained 28 days after the second dose of the MenACWY control vaccine. These receptors came from an adult who received the MenACWY meningococcal vaccine as a control. The CDR3 runs from the conserved cysteine through the conserved F or W. Each record gives: V gene, D gene, J gene, clone size, CDR3 protein, CDR3 DNA. D genes are given only for firm matches. Size tells how often a clone was seen (once, few, many) or the class of an expanded clone, and some rows leave it out.

v_gene: TRBV5-1; d_gene: TRBD1; j_gene: TRBJ2-3; abundance: once; CDR3aa: CASSLRTGGRSDTQYF; CDR3nt: TGCGCCAGCAGCTTAAGGACAGGGGGCCGATCAGATACGCAGTATTTT
v_gene: TRBV27; d_gene: .; j_gene: TRBJ1-2; abundance: .; CDR3aa: CASSFHGTNYGYTF; CDR3nt: TGTGCCAGCAGTTTCCACGGAACTAACTATGGCTACACCTTC
v_gene: TRBV29-1; d_gene: .; j_gene: TRBJ2-1; abundance: .; CDR3aa: CSVASRSSYNEQFF; CDR3nt: TGCAGCGTTGCATCCAGGAGCTCCTACAATGAGCAGTTCTTC
v_gene: TRBV5-1; d_gene: TRBD2; j_gene: TRBJ2-5; abundance: .; CDR3aa: CASSLGGGGGAQETQYF; CDR3nt: TGCGCCAGCAGCTTGGGTGGCGGGGGTGGTGCGCAAGAGACCCAGTACTTC
v_gene: TRBV4-3; d_gene: .; j_gene: TRBJ1-2; abundance: .; CDR3aa: CASSQEFGRDGGYTF; CDR3nt: TGCGCCAGCAGCCAAGAGTTCGGCAGGGACGGGGGCTACACCTTC
v_gene: TRBV7-9; d_gene: TRBD2; j_gene: TRBJ2-1; abundance: .; CDR3aa: CASSQGLAAYNEQFF; CDR3nt: TGTGCCAGCAGCCAGGGACTAGCGGCTTACAATGAGCAGTTCTTC
v_gene: TRBV28; d_gene: TRBD2; j_gene: TRBJ2-1; abundance: .; CDR3aa: CASSPTSGRAYEQFF; CDR3nt: TGTGCCAGCAGCCCGACTAGCGGGAGGGCCTATGAGCAGTTCTTC
v_gene: TRBV28; d_gene: .; j_gene: TRBJ1-2; abundance: .; CDR3aa: CASSSESYGYTF; CDR3nt: TGTGCCAGCAGTTCGGAGTCCTATGGCTACACCTTC
v_gene: TRBV27; d_gene: .; j_gene: TRBJ1-5; abundance: .; CDR3aa: CASSLWGADQPQHF; CDR3nt: TGTGCCAGCAGTTTGTGGGGGGCTGATCAGCCCCAGCATTTT
v_gene: TRBV7-9; d_gene: .; j_gene: TRBJ2-4; abundance: .; CDR3aa: CASSSAEGFQNIQYF; CDR3nt: TGTGCCAGCAGCTCAGCAGAGGGGTTCCAAAACATTCAGTACTTC
v_gene: TRBV27; d_gene: .; j_gene: TRBJ1-4; abundance: .; CDR3aa: CASSFSGFNEKLFF; CDR3nt: TGTGCCAGCAGTTTTTCAGGGTTCAATGAAAAACTGTTTTTT
v_gene: TRBV3-1/TRBV3-2; d_gene: TRBD2; j_gene: TRBJ2-1; abundance: .; CDR3aa: CASSQVSGRANEQFF; CDR3nt: TGTGCCAGCAGCCAAGTTAGCGGGAGGGCCAATGAGCAGTTCTTC
v_gene: TRBV2; d_gene: .; j_gene: TRBJ2-1; abundance: .; CDR3aa: CASRGHGINEQFF; CDR3nt: TGTGCCAGCAGGGGACACGGAATCAATGAGCAGTTCTTC
v_gene: TRBV24-1; d_gene: .; j_gene: TRBJ2-2; abundance: .; CDR3aa: CATSDFDRRNTGELFF; CDR3nt: TGTGCCACCAGTGACTTTGACAGGAGGAACACCGGGGAGCTGTTTTTT
v_gene: TRBV27; d_gene: .; j_gene: TRBJ2-1; abundance: .; CDR3aa: CASSLSWVRLDEQFF; CDR3nt: TGTGCCAGCAGTTTATCCTGGGTTCGATTGGATGAGCAGTTCTTC
v_gene: TRBV18; d_gene: .; j_gene: TRBJ2-5; abundance: .; CDR3aa: CASSPPGGEETQYF; CDR3nt: TGTGCCAGCTCACCACCGGGCGGGGAAGAGACCCAGTACTTC
v_gene: TRBV7-8; d_gene: .; j_gene: TRBJ2-1; abundance: .; CDR3aa: CASSLGTNNEQFF; CDR3nt: TGTGCCAGCAGCTTAGGCACTAACAATGAGCAGTTCTTC
v_gene: TRBV12-3/TRBV12-4; d_gene: TRBD1; j_gene: TRBJ1-2; abundance: few; CDR3aa: CASSQTGYGYTF; CDR3nt: TGTGCCAGCAGTCAGACAGGGTATGGCTACACCTTC
v_gene: TRBV28; d_gene: TRBD2; j_gene: TRBJ2-7; abundance: .; CDR3aa: CASSYRLAGGYEQYF; CDR3nt: TGTGCCAGCAGTTATAGACTAGCGGGGGGGTACGAGCAGTACTTC
v_gene: TRBV12-3/TRBV12-4; d_gene: .; j_gene: TRBJ1-5; abundance: .; CDR3aa: CASSQEVAQHF; CDR3nt: TGTGCCAGCAGCCAAGAGGTGGCCCAGCATTTT
v_gene: TRBV6-5; d_gene: TRBD1; j_gene: TRBJ1-2; abundance: .; CDR3aa: CASRGTGVYGYTF; CDR3nt: TGTGCCAGCAGGGGGACAGGAGTCTATGGCTACACCTTC
v_gene: TRBV24-1; d_gene: .; j_gene: TRBJ1-5; abundance: .; CDR3aa: CATSGVGAPSNQPQHF; CDR3nt: TGTGCCACCAGTGGAGTAGGGGCCCCGAGCAATCAGCCCCAGCATTTT
v_gene: TRBV5-6; d_gene: .; j_gene: TRBJ2-7; abundance: .; CDR3aa: CASSRGLEASHEQYF; CDR3nt: TGTGCCAGCAGCCGGGGGCTAGAGGCTTCCCACGAGCAGTACTTC
v_gene: TRBV5-8; d_gene: TRBD1; j_gene: TRBJ1-4; abundance: .; CDR3aa: CASSFYRGIPNEKLFF; CDR3nt: TGTGCCAGCAGCTTTTACAGGGGGATTCCTAATGAAAAACTGTTTTTT
v_gene: TRBV6-2/TRBV6-3; d_gene: TRBD1; j_gene: TRBJ1-6; abundance: .; CDR3aa: CASSVRPGTGGNSPLHF; CDR3nt: TGTGCCAGCAGTGTACGGCCCGGGACAGGGGGTAATTCACCCCTCCACTTT
v_gene: TRBV12-3/TRBV12-4; d_gene: TRBD1; j_gene: TRBJ2-5; abundance: .; CDR3aa: CASSRDSQETQYF; CDR3nt: TGTGCCAGCAGTAGGGACAGCCAAGAGACCCAGTACTTC
v_gene: TRBV10-3; d_gene: .; j_gene: TRBJ1-4; abundance: once; CDR3aa: CAISDRGGSAATNEKLFF; CDR3nt: TGTGCCATCAGTGACCGCGGGGGGTCGGCCGCAACTAATGAAAAACTGTTTTTT
v_gene: TRBV19; d_gene: .; j_gene: TRBJ2-1; abundance: .; CDR3aa: CASSMNRANEQFF; CDR3nt: TGTGCCAGTAGTATGAACAGGGCGAATGAGCAGTTCTTC
v_gene: TRBV7-6; d_gene: TRBD2; j_gene: TRBJ2-1; abundance: .; CDR3aa: CASSLASGNYNEQFF; CDR3nt: TGTGCCAGCAGCTTGGCTAGCGGGAACTACAATGAGCAGTTCTTC
v_gene: TRBV7-7; d_gene: .; j_gene: TRBJ2-2; abundance: .; CDR3aa: CASGPGDFWAGELFF; CDR3nt: TGTGCTAGCGGCCCCGGGGACTTTTGGGCCGGGGAGCTGTTTTTT
v_gene: TRBV5-1; d_gene: TRBD2; j_gene: TRBJ2-1; abundance: .; CDR3aa: CASTKGREDYEQFF; CDR3nt: TGCGCCAGCACCAAGGGACGGGAGGACTATGAGCAGTTCTTC
v_gene: TRBV28; d_gene: TRBD1; j_gene: TRBJ2-3; abundance: few; CDR3aa: CAIWGRQGITDTQYF; CDR3nt: TGTGCCATCTGGGGCCGACAGGGGATCACAGATACGCAGTATTTT
v_gene: TRBV9; d_gene: .; j_gene: TRBJ2-1; abundance: .; CDR3aa: CASSVGWFHEQFF; CDR3nt: TGTGCCAGCAGCGTAGGGTGGTTCCATGAGCAGTTCTTC
v_gene: TRBV7-8; d_gene: .; j_gene: TRBJ2-3; abundance: .; CDR3aa: CASSYSTDTDTQYF; CDR3nt: TGTGCCAGCAGCTACAGCACTGACACAGATACGCAGTATTTT
v_gene: TRBV6-6; d_gene: .; j_gene: TRBJ2-3; abundance: .; CDR3aa: CASSDRQGADTQYF; CDR3nt: TGTGCCAGCAGTGACCGTCAGGGAGCAGATACGCAGTATTTT
v_gene: TRBV6-2/TRBV6-3; d_gene: TRBD2; j_gene: TRBJ2-2; abundance: .; CDR3aa: CASSWTSGLIGTGELFF; CDR3nt: TGTGCCAGCAGCTGGACTAGCGGGCTGATCGGCACCGGGGAGCTGTTTTTT
v_gene: TRBV3-1/TRBV3-2; d_gene: .; j_gene: TRBJ1-1; abundance: .; CDR3aa: CASSPSSPGSTEAFF; CDR3nt: TGTGCCAGCAGCCCCTCTTCCCCCGGGAGTACTGAAGCTTTCTTT
v_gene: TRBV7-6; d_gene: .; j_gene: TRBJ1-2; abundance: .; CDR3aa: CASSFILGGGDGYTF; CDR3nt: TGTGCCAGCAGCTTTATTCTCGGGGGCGGGGATGGCTACACCTTC
v_gene: TRBV5-1; d_gene: TRBD2; j_gene: TRBJ2-1; abundance: .; CDR3aa: CASSSLPNSGGAYNEQFF; CDR3nt: TGCGCCAGCAGCTCGCTCCCTAATAGCGGGGGGGCCTACAATGAGCAGTTCTTC